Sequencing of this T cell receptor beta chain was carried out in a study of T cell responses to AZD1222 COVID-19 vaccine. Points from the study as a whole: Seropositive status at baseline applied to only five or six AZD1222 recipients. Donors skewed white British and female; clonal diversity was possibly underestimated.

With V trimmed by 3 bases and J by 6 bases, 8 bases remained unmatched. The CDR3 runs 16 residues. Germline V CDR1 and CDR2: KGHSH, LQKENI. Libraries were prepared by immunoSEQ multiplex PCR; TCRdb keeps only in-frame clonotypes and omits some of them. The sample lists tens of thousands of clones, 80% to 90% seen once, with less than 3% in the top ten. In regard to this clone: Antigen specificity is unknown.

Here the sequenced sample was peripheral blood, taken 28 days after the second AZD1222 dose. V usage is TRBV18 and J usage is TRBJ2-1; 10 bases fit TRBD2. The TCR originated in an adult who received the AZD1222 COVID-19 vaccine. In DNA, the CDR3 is TGTGCCAGCTCACCGATAGCCGGGACTAGCGCCAATGAGCAGTTCTTC. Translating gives CASSPIAGTSANEQFF. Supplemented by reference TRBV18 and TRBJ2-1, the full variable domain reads NAGVMQNPRHLVRRRGQEARLRCSPMKGHSHVYWYRQLPEEGLKFMVYLQKENIIDESGMPKERFSAEFPKEGPSILRIQQVVRGDSAAYFCASSPIAGTSANEQFFGPGTRLTVL.